This TCR beta chain was documented in a study of shared clonotypes between healthy human individuals. For this clone: Its antigen remains unidentified.

Points from the study as a whole: The sole specimen, blood, was sampled, and tissue repertoires likely differ. Since donors were few, the genetic and exposure-history diversity represented was limited. Of the naive CD4 clonotypes, around 5.2% were shared across four donors.

V trimming: 6 bases; J trimming: 0 bases; junction bases outside the gene matches: 7. The CDR3 spans 17 residues. The V gene's germline CDR1 is SNHLY and CDR2 FYNNEI. Method: immunoSEQ multiplex PCR; TCRdb's copy keeps in-frame clones and lacks some. The repertoire holds approximately 1,500,000 clones, with approximately 96% as singletons. Researchers partitioned CD4+ cells into CD45RA+ naive and CD45RA-negative memory subsets. What was sequenced was naive CD4+ T cells sorted from blood. The subset here: CD45RA+ positively selected. The chain employs TRBV2 and TRBJ2-1; TRBD2 matches 11 bases. This clonotype was obtained from a man aged 25-40 years in good health. This CDR3 is CASRRTSGSDSYNEQFF. In DNA, the CDR3 is TGTGCCAGCAGACGTACTAGCGGGAGTGACTCCTACAATGAGCAGTTCTTC.